Listed here are 17 T cell receptor beta chains from one sample, sequenced in a study of T cell responses to AZD1222 COVID-19 vaccine (dated by TCRdb to the early 2020s). Libraries were prepared through the immunoSEQ multiplex PCR assay. TCRdb carries this immuneACCESS record with in-frame sequences only. Its versions omit some clonotypes, under half of them owing to an unresolved V gene in the studies checked, with the rest unexplained. Present in this sample are over 45,000 clones, around 83% of which were seen just once. The top ten constitute about 21% of the sample. This sample's time point label indicates: baseline before first vaccination. In the paper's terms, the treatment or condition label means: meningococcal conjugate vaccine given as trial control. The sequencing here drew on peripheral blood, taken on day 0 of MenACWY control vaccination. These receptors were obtained from an adult in good health.

To note about this clone: Within the sample, other DNA sequences also encode this same CDR3. J is TRBJ1-6 and V is TRBV4-3; 9 bases line up with TRBD1. Germline V gene data show CDR1 as LGHNA and CDR2 as YSLEER. This CDR3 has 15 residues. The V segment lost 6 bases and the J segment 7 bases; nucleotides outside the gene matches: 7. Written as DNA, the CDR3 is TGCGCCAGCAGTCGCGCAGGACAGGGGAATTCACCCCTCCACTTT. Amino acids: CASSRAGQGNSPLHF.

The gene calls are TRBV5-1 and TRBJ2-1; 12 bases match TRBD1. The CDR3 totals 15 residues. The J segment lost 8 bases and the V segment lost 4 bases, leaving 7 bases of the junction unmatched. Germline V gene data show CDR1 as SGHRS and CDR2 as YFSETQ. The CDR3 nucleotides read TGCGCCAGCAGCCTCCGGGACAGGGGGCTTGATGAGCAGTTCTTC. This sequence encodes CASSLRDRGLDEQFF. Based on the CDR3 plus reference TRBV5-1 and TRBJ2-1, the full variable domain is KAGVTQTPRYLIKTRGQQVTLSCSPISGHRSVSWYQQTPGQGLQFLFEYFSETQRNKGNFPGRFSGRQFSNSRSEMNVSTLELGDSALYLCASSLRDRGLDEQFFGPGTRLTVL.

The J gene is TRBJ2-1, the V gene TRBV4-2, with TRBD2 identical over 12 bases. This CDR3 region has 20 residues. V trimming: 2 bases; J trimming: 0 bases; junction bases outside the gene matches: 11. Looked up from germline, CDR1 is LGHNA and CDR2 is YNFKEQ. The CDR3 DNA reads as TGTGCCAGCAGCCAACGATCGGGACTAGCGGGCTTTAGCTCCTACAATGAGCAGTTCTTC. As protein: CASSQRSGLAGFSSYNEQFF.

The genes are TRBV28 and TRBJ2-2; 11 nucleotides line up with TRBD2. V trimming: 6 bases; J trimming: 7 bases; junction bases outside the gene matches: 7. The CDR3 contains 15 residues. The germline V gene encodes CDR1 MDHEN and CDR2 SYDVKM. The CDR3 bases are TGTGCCAGCAGCCTACTAGCGGGAGCGGTCGGGGAGCTGTTTTTT. Amino acids: CASSLLAGAVGELFF.

The chain combines TRBV18 with TRBJ1-2; 7 bases are a match to TRBD1. With V trimmed by 3 bases and J by 4 bases, 8 bases remained unmatched. The CDR3 is 15 amino acids. CDR1 KGHSH and CDR2 LQKENI come from the germline V gene. CDR3 DNA sequence: TGTGCCAGCTCACCCGAACAGGGGCCTTCCTATGGCTACACCTTC. It is translated as CASSPEQGPSYGYTF. The full variable domain, rest sourced from reference TRBV18 and TRBJ1-2, is NAGVMQNPRHLVRRRGQEARLRCSPMKGHSHVYWYRQLPEEGLKFMVYLQKENIIDESGMPKERFSAEFPKEGPSILRIQQVVRGDSAAYFCASSPEQGPSYGYTFGSGTRLTVV.

The chain is built from TRBV19 and TRBJ1-5; TRBD1 is a possible D gene (5 bases). V was clipped by 5 bases and J by 3 bases, with 8 bases between them. The CDR3 length is 13 residues. Germline lookup yields CDR1 LNHDA and CDR2 SQIVND (reference sequence). CDR3 loop: CASSETVNQPQHF. In nucleotides, the CDR3 is TGTGCCAGTAGTGAGACAGTCAATCAGCCCCAGCATTTT.

The chain joins TRBV4-2 to TRBJ2-1; 12 nucleotides agree with TRBD2. V dropped 3 bases and J dropped 7; count of bases not matched to a gene: 10. The germline V gene has CDR1 LGHNA and CDR2 YNFKEQ. There are 17 residues in the CDR3. CDR3 DNA: TGTGCCAGCAGCCACGTCGGAAGGACTAGCGGGAAAAATGAGCAGTTCTTC. It translates to CASSHVGRTSGKNEQFF.

J is TRBJ2-4 and V is TRBV27; 10 positions match TRBD2. The V gene's germline CDR1 is MNHEY and CDR2 SMNVEV (reference sequence). Germline trimming cut 6 bases from V and 5 bases from J; bases unmatched to any gene: 10. The CDR3 contains 16 residues. This CDR3 reads CASRPLASGSQNIQYF. The CDR3 region has the DNA TGTGCCAGCAGACCCCTGGCTAGCGGGAGCCAAAACATTCAGTACTTC.

This chain connects TRBV24-1 to TRBJ2-1; 13 nucleotides line up with TRBD2. This CDR3 contains 15 residues. In germline, CDR1 is KGHDR, CDR2 SFDVKD. The ends lost 4 bases at V and 8 bases at J; junction bases unmatched: 4. CDR3 region: CATSERTSGSDEQFF. DNA of the CDR3: TGTGCCACCAGTGAAAGGACTAGCGGGAGTGATGAGCAGTTCTTC.

This clone was recorded only once. This chain joins TRBV5-5 and TRBJ2-7; TRBD2 matches at 7 bases. This CDR3 has 14 residues. Germline loops: CDR1 SGHKS, CDR2 YYEKEE (reference sequence). Trimming took 0 bases from V and 4 from J; bases not matched to a gene: 4. The CDR3 DNA reads as TGTGCCAGCAGCTTGGAGGCTAGCGGTTACGAGCAGTACTTC. Translated: CASSLEASGYEQYF. Together with reference TRBV5-5 and TRBJ2-7, the CDR3 gives the full variable domain: DAGVTQSPTHLIKTRGQQVTLRCSPISGHKSVSWYQQVLGQGPQFIFQYYEKEERGRGNFPDRFSARQFPNYSSELNVNALLLGDSALYLCASSLEASGYEQYFGPGTRLTVT.

The chain recombines TRBV30 with TRBJ2-7; maybe TRBD2 (6 bases). The germline V gene has CDR1 GTSNPN and CDR2 SVGIG (reference sequence). The CDR3 loop spans 13 amino acids. V was pared by 1 base and J by 7 bases, with 14 bases between. CDR3 nucleotide sequence: TGTGCCTGGAGTGAAGGGAGGTCCACTGAGCAGTACTTC. It translates to CAWSEGRSTEQYF.

The rearrangement links TRBV28 to TRBJ2-7, with 8 bases aligning to TRBD1. The ends lost 6 bases at V and 3 bases at J; junction bases unmatched: 13. This CDR3 comprises 16 residues. Germline CDR1 and CDR2: MDHEN and SYDVKM. CDR3 sequence reads: CASRPLTPGQDYEQYF. CDR3 DNA: TGTGCCAGCAGGCCGTTGACCCCGGGACAGGACTACGAGCAGTACTTC.

The CDR3 loop is CASSQTSGRAVEQFF. CDR3 DNA: TGCGCCAGCAGCCAGACTAGCGGGAGGGCCGTTGAGCAGTTCTTC. The chain recombines TRBV4-3 with TRBJ2-1, with TRBD2 identical over 14 bases. The trim removed 3 bases at V and 9 bases at J, leaving 4 bases unmatched. The CDR3 length is 15 residues. CDR1 LGHNA and CDR2 YSLEER come from the germline V gene.

Comments on this clone: One end of the junction varies from germline; a read error may be responsible. The chain uses TRBV15 and TRBJ2-1, with unresolved D. The CDR3 has 16 residues. Germline-derived CDR1 and CDR2 are LNHNV and YYDKDF (reference sequence). Here the CDR3 DNA reads TGTGCCACCAGCCGAGACCGAACGGTCGGCAACAATGAGCAGTTCTTC. Translated: CATSRDRTVGNNEQFF.

J is TRBJ2-5 and V is TRBV19; 7 bases are shared with TRBD1. Per germline, CDR1 LNHDA and CDR2 SQIVND (reference sequence). Germline trimming cut 1 base from V and 6 bases from J; bases unmatched to any gene: 5. CDR3 length: 14 residues. The CDR3 DNA sequence: TGTGCCAGTAGTATAGGGTCAGGGGGTAAGACCCAGTACTTC. Its translation: CASSIGSGGKTQYF.

This sequence joins TRBV28 and TRBJ1-6, with no clear D. The V end was cut by 6 bases, the J end by 3 bases, with 12 bases between. The CDR3 is made up of 15 amino acids. CDR1 is MDHEN and CDR2 is SYDVKM in the germline V gene. The CDR3: CASRSFIFYNSPLHF. CDR3 coding DNA: TGTGCCAGCAGATCCTTCATCTTCTATAATTCACCCCTCCACTTT.

V gene TRBV28 combines with J gene TRBJ1-4; TRBD1 aligns across 12 bases. Germline CDR1 MDHEN, CDR2 SYDVKM. There are 14 residues in the CDR3. Losses at the gene ends were 3 bases for V and 11 bases for J; bases not matched to a gene: 4. The CDR3 DNA follows: TGTGCCAGCAGTTTGGGACAGGGGGCTGCGAAACTGTTTTTT. Amino acid sequence: CASSLGQGAAKLFF.